The 3 T cell receptor beta chains reported below all come from one sample, sequenced in a study of Tregs in tolerant kidney transplant recipients. The repertoire was sequenced with immunoSEQ multiplex PCR; TCRdb's copy has only in-frame clones and lacks some. In the table there are 35,000 to 50,000 clones, nearly 97% of which are singletons. For these TCRs, the target antigens are not known. Source material: Tregs from blood cultured with allogeneic cells. These receptor sequences come from a human donor in good health.

This chain uses TRBV5-1 with TRBJ2-7; D remains ambiguous. From germline, CDR1 is SGHRS and CDR2 YFSETQ. The germline V and J ends were trimmed by 2 bases and 1 base, with 7 bases remaining between them. This CDR3 has 13 residues. CDR3: CASSFGTSYEQYF. Here the CDR3 DNA reads TGCGCCAGCAGCTTCGGCACTTCCTACGAGCAGTACTTC.

V usage is TRBV5-3 and J usage is TRBJ1-1; TRBD1 agrees at 12 bases. TRBV5-3 is flagged as an ORF with uncertain function. V lost 4 bases to trimming and J lost 6 bases; unmatched junction nucleotides: 10. The CDR3 length is 16 residues. The CDR3 DNA is TGTGCCAGAAGCCCGGGACAGGGGGCGGGTGACGCTGAAGCTTTCTTT. Translated: CARSPGQGAGDAEAFF.

The gene calls are TRBV5-1 and TRBJ1-4; D unclear. From germline, CDR1 is SGHRS and CDR2 YFSETQ. The V end lost 7 bases, the J end lost 0 bases, and 13 bases lay between the germline ends. The CDR3 extends over 15 amino acids. The CDR3 spells CASGLEWPTNEKLFF. The CDR3 coding sequence is TGCGCCAGCGGATTAGAGTGGCCAACTAATGAAAAACTGTTTTTT.